This is a list of T cell receptor beta chains from one sample in a study of blood T cell repertoires in COVID-19. Some clones are missing from TCRdb's copy, which holds only in-frame ones; the method was immunoSEQ multiplex PCR. Among some 70,000 clones listed, 86% were seen once. Sample: peripheral blood. These receptors originate from a man aged 50 or older with active COVID-19. Both conserved end residues are part of each CDR3. The D gene is left open where the match is weak. The listing skips clone size in some rows; elsewhere it reads once, few, many or a size class.

TRBJ2-3,TRBD2,TRBV9,-,CASSITSVGTDTQYF,TGTGCCAGCAGCATAACTAGCGTGGGCACAGATACGCAGTATTTT
TRBJ2-5,-,TRBV7-6,-,CASSTSSNSHLYQETQYF,TGTGCCAGCAGTACCTCGAGCAACAGCCACTTGTACCAAGAGACCCAGTACTTC
TRBJ2-1,-,TRBV11-2,-,CASSLGLVVSSYNEQFF,TGTGCCAGCAGCTTAGGCCTAGTAGTAAGCTCCTACAATGAGCAGTTCTTC
TRBJ2-1,TRBD2,TRBV18,-,CASSPRKLAGTSEQFF,TGTGCCAGCTCACCAAGGAAGCTAGCGGGAACCTCCGAGCAGTTCTTC
TRBJ1-1,-,TRBV10-3,-,CAISDSGVAFF,TGTGCCATCAGTGATTCGGGGGTAGCTTTCTTT
TRBJ2-5,-,TRBV19,-,CASSIAGETQYF,TGTGCCAGTAGTATCGCGGGGGAGACCCAGTACTTC
TRBJ1-5,-,TRBV19,-,CASSPGGRNQPQHF,TGTGCCAGTAGCCCCGGGGGGCGCAATCAGCCCCAGCATTTT
TRBJ1-1,-,TRBV7-8,-,CASSPRGLDEAFF,TGTGCCAGCAGCCCCCGAGGGCTCGACGAAGCTTTCTTT
TRBJ2-1,TRBD2,TRBV5-1,-,CASIGLAGSDNEQFF,TGCGCCAGCATCGGACTAGCGGGGTCGGACAATGAGCAGTTCTTC
TRBJ2-5,-,TRBV5-1,once,CASSLEAPSPQETQYF,TGCGCCAGCAGCTTGGAGGCTCCTAGCCCCCAAGAGACCCAGTACTTC
TRBJ1-6,-,TRBV5-1,-,CASTLGSSSYNSPLHF,TGCGCCAGCACCTTGGGATCCAGCTCCTATAATTCACCCCTCCACTTT
TRBJ2-2,TRBD2,TRBV18,-,CASSPRPTSGSPGELFF,TGTGCCAGCTCACCCCGTCCTACTAGCGGGAGCCCCGGGGAGCTGTTTTTT
TRBJ2-6,TRBD1,TRBV18,-,CASSTGDRDRALSGANVLTF,TGTGCCAGCTCAACGGGTGACCGGGACAGGGCCCTCTCTGGGGCCAACGTCCTGACTTTC
TRBJ2-2,TRBD1,TRBV7-9,-,CASSSKDRGLTGELFF,TGTGCCAGCAGCTCAAAGGACAGGGGACTCACCGGGGAGCTGTTTTTT
TRBJ2-5,-,TRBV5-1,-,CASSFRPSQETQYF,TGCGCCAGCAGCTTTCGTCCCAGCCAAGAGACCCAGTACTTC
TRBJ1-4,-,TRBV7-9,-,CASSLSGWGMFF,TGTGCCAGCAGCTTATCGGGGTGGGGAATGTTTTTT
TRBJ1-1,TRBD1,TRBV7-8,-,CASSSRSGQKNTEAFF,TGTGCCAGCAGCTCGCGGTCGGGACAGAAGAACACTGAAGCTTTCTTT
TRBJ1-2,-,TRBV10-3,-,CAISAEEDNYGYTF,TGTGCCATCAGTGCAGAGGAGGACAACTATGGCTACACCTTC
TRBJ2-1,TRBD2,TRBV6-4,-,CASSGTGLAGGLNEQFF,TGTGCCAGCAGTGGAACGGGACTAGCGGGGGGGCTAAATGAGCAGTTCTTC
TRBJ1-4,-,TRBV19,-,CASSTDRFQVEKLFF,TGTGCCAGTAGTACCGACAGGTTCCAGGTGGAAAAACTGTTTTTT
TRBJ2-2,TRBD2,TRBV6-1,once,CASSEPSPGLAGGSNTGELFF,TGTGCCAGCAGTGAACCTAGCCCGGGACTAGCGGGGGGCTCGAACACCGGGGAGCTGTTTTTT
TRBJ1-3,-,TRBV5-5,-,CASSSTDSSGNTIYF,TGTGCCAGCAGCAGTACGGACAGCTCTGGAAACACCATATATTTT
TRBJ1-5,-,TRBV6-6,few,CASSLDSNQPQHF,TGTGCCAGCAGTTTGGACAGTAATCAGCCCCAGCATTTT
TRBJ2-7,TRBD2,TRBV9,-,CASSSQLAGPYEQYF,TGTGCCAGCAGCAGTCAGCTAGCGGGGCCCTACGAGCAGTACTTC
TRBJ1-1,TRBD1,TRBV11-3,once,CASSPRQGDEAFF,TGTGCCAGCAGCCCCAGGCAGGGGGATGAAGCTTTCTTT
TRBJ1-1,-,TRBV9,few,CASSPGTLNTEAFF,TGTGCCAGCAGCCCCGGGACACTGAACACTGAAGCTTTCTTT
TRBJ2-2,TRBD1,TRBV15,-,CATGTPGQANTGELFF,TGTGCCACCGGAACTCCGGGACAGGCCAATACCGGGGAGCTGTTTTTT
TRBJ1-2,TRBD1,TRBV6-1,-,CASSEGLQGRKGGGYTF,TGTGCCAGCAGTGAAGGACTCCAGGGGCGGAAAGGGGGCGGCTACACCTTC
TRBJ1-6,-,TRBV5-5,few,CASSLLPGNSPLHF,TGTGCCAGCAGCTTACTTCCAGGGAATTCACCCCTCCACTTT
TRBJ2-1,-,TRBV19,-,CASSPVFGNEQFF,TGTGCCAGTAGCCCGGTGTTTGGCAATGAGCAGTTCTTC
TRBJ1-2,TRBD1,TRBV6-2/TRBV6-3,-,CASSYYGTANYGYTF,TGTGCCAGCAGTTACTATGGGACAGCGAACTATGGCTACACCTTC
TRBJ1-4,TRBD1,TRBV18,-,CASSPGDRVSEKLFF,TGTGCCAGCTCACCTGGGGACAGGGTGAGTGAAAAACTGTTTTTT
TRBJ2-2,-,TRBV5-6,-,CASSFTSGELFF,TGTGCCAGCAGCTTTACTAGCGGGGAGCTGTTTTTT
TRBJ1-4,-,TRBV7-9,few,CASSLYHGTTNEKLFF,TGTGCCAGCAGCTTATACCACGGTACAACTAATGAAAAACTGTTTTTT
TRBJ2-7,-,TRBV4-2,-,CASSQGHGGEQYF,TGTGCCAGCAGCCAAGGACACGGGGGCGAGCAGTACTTC
TRBJ2-1,TRBD2,TRBV3-1/TRBV3-2,-,CASSQGLGGTYNEQFF,TGTGCCAGCAGCCAAGGGTTGGGGGGGACCTACAATGAGCAGTTCTTC
TRBJ2-5,TRBD1,TRBV6-5,-,CASSYGQGVETQYF,TGTGCCAGCAGTTACGGGCAGGGGGTAGAGACCCAGTACTTC
TRBJ2-1,TRBD2,TRBV5-1,-,CASSLAPLASYNEQFF,TGCGCCAGCAGTTTAGCGCCACTAGCGAGCTACAATGAGCAGTTCTTC
TRBJ2-1,-,TRBV7-2,-,CASSLILADEQFF,TGTGCCAGCAGCTTAATATTAGCGGATGAGCAGTTCTTC
TRBJ1-4,-,TRBV24-1,-,CATSDLRSREKLFF,TGTGCCACCAGTGATTTGCGCTCGAGGGAAAAACTGTTTTTT
TRBJ2-1,TRBD1,TRBV25-1,-,CASSGDRGYYNEQFF,TGTGCCAGCAGTGGCGACAGGGGGTATTACAATGAGCAGTTCTTC
TRBJ1-1,-,TRBV6-5,once,CASSRDSIMNTEAFF,TGTGCCAGCAGCCGAGACAGTATCATGAACACTGAAGCTTTCTTT
TRBJ2-7,-,TRBV29-1,few,CSVVVTTVEQYF,TGCAGCGTTGTCGTCACGACTGTCGAGCAGTACTTC
TRBJ2-4,-,TRBV5-8,-,CASSPGNAKNIQYF,TGTGCCAGCAGCCCGGGGAATGCCAAAAACATTCAGTACTTC
TRBJ2-1,TRBD1,TRBV5-4,-,CASSPGQESSNEQFF,TGTGCCAGCAGCCCGGGACAGGAATCGTCCAATGAGCAGTTCTTC
TRBJ2-1,-,TRBV5-1,-,CASSPTSTSYNEQFF,TGCGCCAGCAGCCCGACTTCGACCTCCTACAATGAGCAGTTCTTC
TRBJ1-6,-,TRBV27,-,CASSLMSSYNSPLHF,TGTGCCAGCAGTTTGATGAGCTCCTATAATTCACCCCTCCACTTT
TRBJ1-1,-,TRBV5-1,-,CASSSFGTGEAFF,TGCGCCAGCAGCAGTTTCGGTACGGGAGAAGCTTTCTTT
TRBJ2-2,-,TRBV24-1,few,CATSDPRGELFF,TGTGCCACCAGTGATCCCCGTGGGGAGCTGTTTTTT
TRBJ2-1,TRBD2,TRBV24-1,once,CATSESGRTLNEQFF,TGTGCCACCAGTGAAAGCGGGAGGACCCTAAATGAGCAGTTCTTC
TRBJ1-5,-,TRBV4-1,once,CASSQQGMGNQPQHF,TGCGCCAGCAGCCAACAGGGGATGGGCAATCAGCCCCAGCATTTT